Listed below are T cell receptor beta chains from one sample, sequenced in a study of memory CD4+ T cells and cytomegalovirus serostatus. The repertoire was sequenced with immunoSEQ multiplex PCR; TCRdb's copy has only in-frame clones and lacks some. The sample lists around 40,000 clones, around 84% occurring once. The sequencing sample was made of memory CD4+ T cells from blood. These receptors all come from an adult in good health and CMV-seronegative. The CDR3 runs from the conserved cysteine through the conserved F or W. A D gene is named only where the DNA matches it firmly. Size is omitted from some rows. Given values are once, few, many or a class for expanded clones.

TRBJ2-7 | TRBV19 | . | TRBD2 | TGTGCCAGTAGCCCCTCCGGGACTAGCGGGGGGTTTGGTGTTAAAAGATACTACGAGCAGTACTTC | CASSPSGTSGGFGVKRYYEQYF
TRBJ1-5 | TRBV7-9 | few | . | TGTGCCAGCAGCTCTTCCCACAGGGAGAATAGCAATCAGCCCCAGCATTTT | CASSSSHRENSNQPQHF
TRBJ2-2 | TRBV9 | . | TRBD2 | TGTGCCAGCAGCGTATCGTGGGAGGGGAAATACACCGGGGAGCTGTTTTTT | CASSVSWEGKYTGELFF
TRBJ1-4 | TRBV5-4 | . | . | TGTGCCAGCAGCTTGGACACTCAGAAACTGTTTTTT | CASSLDTQKLFF
TRBJ1-2 | TRBV6-6 | . | . | TGTGCCAGCAGTTACTTGAGGGGAGGCAACTATGGCTACACCTTC | CASSYLRGGNYGYTF
TRBJ2-2 | TRBV25-1 | . | TRBD1 | TGTGCCAGCAGTGATTCTCCCGGGACAGTCGGGGCCGGGGAGCTGTTTTTT | CASSDSPGTVGAGELFF
TRBJ1-1 | TRBV5-6 | . | . | TGTGCCAGCAGCTCGAGCTCCTCAAAGGTCACTGAAGCTTTCTTT | CASSSSSSKVTEAFF
TRBJ2-1 | TRBV10-3 | . | TRBD2 | TGTGCCATCAATGGTGGGGACTACTACAATGAGCAGTTCTTC | CAINGGDYYNEQFF
TRBJ2-7 | TRBV2 | . | . | TGTGCCAGCAGCGAACGCGTTCCGGGCACGCAGTACTTC | CASSERVPGTQYF
TRBJ2-7 | TRBV12-5 | . | . | TGTGCTAGTGGGAGGAGCGGTGACGGCCTCTACGAGCAGTACTTC | CASGRSGDGLYEQYF
TRBJ2-5 | TRBV6-1 | . | . | TGTGCCAGCAGCGAAACCCAGACCCAGTACTTC | CASSETQTQYF
TRBJ2-3 | TRBV11-2 | . | TRBD2 | TGTGCCAGCAGCTCCGGGACTAGCGGGGGGAGAGGCACAGATACGCAGTATTTT | CASSSGTSGGRGTDTQYF
TRBJ1-1 | TRBV29-1 | few | . | TGCAGCGTGGATCAGGGGAACACTGAAGCTTTCTTT | CSVDQGNTEAFF
TRBJ1-3 | TRBV6-1 | few | . | TGTGCCAGCAGCCTAGGGGGGGTAGCTGGAAACACCATATATTTT | CASSLGGVAGNTIYF
TRBJ1-3 | TRBV4-1 | . | TRBD1 | TGCGCCAGCAGCCAACCCGGGACAGGAAAAAGAAACACCATATATTTT | CASSQPGTGKRNTIYF
TRBJ2-5 | TRBV6-4 | . | TRBD2 | TGTGCCAGCAGCCAGTTAGCGGGGGAGACCCAGTACTTC | CASSQLAGETQYF
TRBJ2-7 | TRBV29-1 | few | . | TGCAGCGTTGCGACCGACAGAGAGTACGAGCAGTACTTC | CSVATDREYEQYF
TRBJ1-5 | TRBV19 | . | . | TGTGCCAGTGACCATAGGTATAGCAATCAGCCCCAGCATTTT | CASDHRYSNQPQHF
TRBJ1-2 | TRBV18 | . | . | TGTGCCAGCTCACCAGAAAGTCGGGGGCGCAGCTATGGCTACACCTTC | CASSPESRGRSYGYTF
TRBJ2-2 | TRBV5-1 | . | TRBD1 | TGCGCCAGCAGCCGGACAGGGGGTACCGGGGAGCTGTTTTTT | CASSRTGGTGELFF
TRBJ2-3 | TRBV18 | . | . | TGTGCCAGCTCACCAACTAGAGACACAGATACGCAGTATTTT | CASSPTRDTDTQYF
TRBJ1-4 | TRBV4-1 | . | . | TGCGCCAGCAGCCGTACAGGGCCTGCAACTAATGAAAAACTGTTTTTT | CASSRTGPATNEKLFF
TRBJ1-2 | TRBV10-3 | . | . | TGTGCCATCAGTGAGTCAGAGGGTGGCTACACCTTC | CAISESEGGYTF